This T cell receptor beta chain is from a study of memory CD8 T cells in hepatitis C reinfection. The wider study: A couple of donors cleared primary HCV but became chronic after reinfection.

Profiled with immunoSEQ multiplex PCR; TCRdb holds only in-frame clones, not every one. The data contain 50,000 or so clones, under 90% of them seen just once; the ten biggest clones take up approximately 1%. This CDR3 is 15 amino acids long. Germline V gene sequence: CDR1 MNHEY, CDR2 SVGAGI. With 5 bases clipped from V and 4 bases from J, the junction kept 5 bases outside the gene matches. Described time point: pre-reinfection, 55 to 20 weeks before reinfection detection. No in vitro expansion preceded TCR sequencing of the sorted cells. Sequencing was performed on naive CD8+ T cells sorted from blood. The clonotype comes from a man younger than 35 with hepatitis C virus infection. The chain uses TRBV6-5 and TRBJ2-1, with 10 positions matching TRBD1. The CDR3 protein is CASSLDRGKYNEQFF. The CDR3 nucleotides are TGTGCCAGCAGTCTGGACAGGGGGAAATACAATGAGCAGTTCTTC.